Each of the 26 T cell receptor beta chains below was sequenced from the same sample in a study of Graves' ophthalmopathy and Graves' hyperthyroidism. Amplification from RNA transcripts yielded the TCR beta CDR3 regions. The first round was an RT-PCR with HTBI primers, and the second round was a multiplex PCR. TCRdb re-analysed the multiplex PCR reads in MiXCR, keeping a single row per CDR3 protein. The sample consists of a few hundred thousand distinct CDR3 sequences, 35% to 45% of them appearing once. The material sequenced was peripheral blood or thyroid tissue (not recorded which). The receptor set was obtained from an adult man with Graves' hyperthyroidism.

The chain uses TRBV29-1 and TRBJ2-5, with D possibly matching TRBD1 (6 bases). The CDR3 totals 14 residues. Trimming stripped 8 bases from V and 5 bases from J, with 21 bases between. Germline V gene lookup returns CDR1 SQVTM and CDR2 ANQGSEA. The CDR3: CSIGTTSGQETQYF. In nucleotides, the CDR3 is TGCAGCATAGGAACGACCTCCGGACAGGAGACCCAGTACTTC. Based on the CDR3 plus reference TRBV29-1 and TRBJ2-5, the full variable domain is SAVISQKPSRDICQRGTSLTIQCQVDSQVTMMFWYRQQPGQSLTLIATANQGSEATYESGFVIDKFPISRPNLTFSTLTVSNMSPEDSSIYLCSIGTTSGQETQYFGPGTRLLVL.

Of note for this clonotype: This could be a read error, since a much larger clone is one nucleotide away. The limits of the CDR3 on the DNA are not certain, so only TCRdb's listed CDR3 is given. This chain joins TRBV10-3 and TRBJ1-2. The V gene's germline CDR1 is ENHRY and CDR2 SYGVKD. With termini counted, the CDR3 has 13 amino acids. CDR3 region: CASSGGTPYGCTF.

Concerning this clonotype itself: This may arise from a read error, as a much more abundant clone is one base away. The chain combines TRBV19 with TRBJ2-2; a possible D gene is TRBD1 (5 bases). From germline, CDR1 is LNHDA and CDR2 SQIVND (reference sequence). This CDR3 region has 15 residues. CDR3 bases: TGTACCAGTAGTAGCCAGGGTCCGAACACCGGGGAGCTGTTTTTT. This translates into CTSSSQGPNTGELFF.

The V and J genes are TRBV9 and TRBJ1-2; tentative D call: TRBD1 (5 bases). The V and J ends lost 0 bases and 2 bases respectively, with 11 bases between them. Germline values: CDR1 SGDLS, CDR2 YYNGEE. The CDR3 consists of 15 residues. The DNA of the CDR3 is TGTGCCAGCAGCGTAGGCGGAGGGGAAAACTATGGCTACACCTTC. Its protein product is CASSVGGGENYGYTF.

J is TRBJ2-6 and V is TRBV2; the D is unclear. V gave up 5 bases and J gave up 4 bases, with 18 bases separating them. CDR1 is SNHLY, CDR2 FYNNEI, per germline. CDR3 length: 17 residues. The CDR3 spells CASSHGDPVWGANVLTF. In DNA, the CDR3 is TGTGCCAGCAGTCACGGTGACCCTGTATGGGGGGCCAACGTCCTGACTTTC.

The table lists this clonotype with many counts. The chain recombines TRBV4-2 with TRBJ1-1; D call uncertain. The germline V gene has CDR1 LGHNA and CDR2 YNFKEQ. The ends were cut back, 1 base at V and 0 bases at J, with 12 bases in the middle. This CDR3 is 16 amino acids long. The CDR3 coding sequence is TGTGCCAGCAGCCAAGGGGAAGGGCTGGTGAACACTGAAGCTTTCTTT. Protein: CASSQGEGLVNTEAFF.

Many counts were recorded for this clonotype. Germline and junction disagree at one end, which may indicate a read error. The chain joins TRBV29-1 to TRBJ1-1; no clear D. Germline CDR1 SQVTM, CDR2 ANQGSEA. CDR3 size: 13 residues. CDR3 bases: TGCAGCGTTGTGGGCAGCGTGAACACTGAAGCTCTCTTT. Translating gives CSVVGSVNTEALF. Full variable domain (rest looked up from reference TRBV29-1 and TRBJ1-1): SAVISQKPSRDICQRGTSLTIQCQVDSQVTMMFWYRQQPGQSLTLIATANQGSEATYESGFVIDKFPISRPNLTFSTLTVSNMSPEDSSIYLCSVVGSVNTEALFGQGTRLTVV.

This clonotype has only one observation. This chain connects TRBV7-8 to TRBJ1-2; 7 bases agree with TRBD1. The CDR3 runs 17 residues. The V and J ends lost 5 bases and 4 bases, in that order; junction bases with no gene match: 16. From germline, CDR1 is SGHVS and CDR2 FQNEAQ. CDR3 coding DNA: TGTGCCAGCAGCCCGGAGGGTCGACGGGGACAGTCCTATGGCTACACCTTC. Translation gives CASSPEGRRGQSYGYTF.

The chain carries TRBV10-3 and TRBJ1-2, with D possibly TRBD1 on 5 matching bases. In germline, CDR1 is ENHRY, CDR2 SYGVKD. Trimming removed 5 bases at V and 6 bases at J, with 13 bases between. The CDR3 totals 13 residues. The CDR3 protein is CAISTGGENGYTF. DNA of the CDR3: TGTGCCATCAGTACGGGGGGGGAGAATGGCTACACCTTC.

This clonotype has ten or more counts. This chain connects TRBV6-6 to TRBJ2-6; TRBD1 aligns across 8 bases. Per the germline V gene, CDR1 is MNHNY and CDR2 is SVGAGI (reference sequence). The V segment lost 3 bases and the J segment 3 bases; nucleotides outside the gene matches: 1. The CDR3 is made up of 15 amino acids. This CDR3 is CASSYDRGGANVLTF. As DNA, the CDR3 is TGTGCCAGCAGTTATGACAGGGGTGGGGCCAACGTCCTGACTTTC.

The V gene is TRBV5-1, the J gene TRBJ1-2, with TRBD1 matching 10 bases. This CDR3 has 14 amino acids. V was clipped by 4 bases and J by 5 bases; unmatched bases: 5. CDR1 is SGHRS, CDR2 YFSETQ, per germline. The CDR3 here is CASSTGQGGYGYTF. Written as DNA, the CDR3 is TGCGCCAGCAGCACCGGACAGGGGGGATATGGCTACACCTTC.

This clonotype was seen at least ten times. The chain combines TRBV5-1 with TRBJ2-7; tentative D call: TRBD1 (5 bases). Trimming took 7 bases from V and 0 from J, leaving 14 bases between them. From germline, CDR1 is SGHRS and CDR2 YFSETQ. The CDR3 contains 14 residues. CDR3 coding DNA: TGCGCCAGCCAGGGTGCTACTGGCTCCTACGAGCAGTACTTC. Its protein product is CASQGATGSYEQYF. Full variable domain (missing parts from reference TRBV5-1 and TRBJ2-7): KAGVTQTPRYLIKTRGQQVTLSCSPISGHRSVSWYQQTPGQGLQFLFEYFSETQRNKGNFPGRFSGRQFSNSRSEMNVSTLELGDSALYLCASQGATGSYEQYFGPGTRLTVT.

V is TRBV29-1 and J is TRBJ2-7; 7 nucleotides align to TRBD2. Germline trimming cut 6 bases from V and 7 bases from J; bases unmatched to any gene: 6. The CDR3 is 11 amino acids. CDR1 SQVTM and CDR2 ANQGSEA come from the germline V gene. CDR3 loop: CSVRTSHEQYF. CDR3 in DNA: TGCAGCGTGAGGACTAGTCATGAGCAGTACTTC.

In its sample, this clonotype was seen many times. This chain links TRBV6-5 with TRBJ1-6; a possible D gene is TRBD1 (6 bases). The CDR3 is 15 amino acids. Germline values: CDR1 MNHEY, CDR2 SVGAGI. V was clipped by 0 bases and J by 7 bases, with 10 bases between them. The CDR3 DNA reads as TGTGCCAGCAGTTACTCAGGGGGTGCGAATTCACCCCTCCACTTT. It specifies CASSYSGGANSPLHF.

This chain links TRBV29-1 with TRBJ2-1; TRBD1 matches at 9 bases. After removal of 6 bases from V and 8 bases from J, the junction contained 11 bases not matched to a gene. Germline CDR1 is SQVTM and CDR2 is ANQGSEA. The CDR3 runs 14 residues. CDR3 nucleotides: TGCAGCGTAACCGGGACAGGGAAACGCGATGAGCAGTTCTTC. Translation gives CSVTGTGKRDEQFF.

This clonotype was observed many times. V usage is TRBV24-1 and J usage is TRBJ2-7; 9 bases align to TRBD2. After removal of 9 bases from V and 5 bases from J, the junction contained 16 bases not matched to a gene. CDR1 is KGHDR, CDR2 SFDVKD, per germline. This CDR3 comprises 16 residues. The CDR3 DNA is TGTGCCACCGGGCCGAGTCATAGCGGGAGAGGCGACGAGCAGTACTTC. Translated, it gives CATGPSHSGRGDEQYF.

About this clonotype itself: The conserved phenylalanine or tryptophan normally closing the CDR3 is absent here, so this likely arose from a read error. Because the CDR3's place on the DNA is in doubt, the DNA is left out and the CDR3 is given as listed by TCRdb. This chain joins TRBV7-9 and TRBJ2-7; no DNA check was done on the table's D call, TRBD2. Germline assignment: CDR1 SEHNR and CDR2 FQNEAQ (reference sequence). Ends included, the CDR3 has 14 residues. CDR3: CASSQEGGYAGEHG.

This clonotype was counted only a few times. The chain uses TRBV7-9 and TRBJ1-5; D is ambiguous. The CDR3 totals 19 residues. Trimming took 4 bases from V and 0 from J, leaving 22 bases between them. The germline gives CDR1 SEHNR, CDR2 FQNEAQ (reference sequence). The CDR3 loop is CASSCYAGSGEYSNQPQHF. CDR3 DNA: TGTGCCAGCAGCTGCTATGCCGGGTCAGGAGAATATAGCAATCAGCCCCAGCATTTT.

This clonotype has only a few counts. CDR3 sequence: CASSLGVPGSTQYF. CDR3 nucleotides: TGTGCCAGCAGTTTAGGGGTCCCCGGCTCGACCCAGTACTTC. The chain is built from TRBV28 and TRBJ2-5; D remains unclear. V was trimmed by 2 bases and J by 7 bases, leaving 14 bases between them. Germline V gene sequence: CDR1 MDHEN, CDR2 SYDVKM. The CDR3 has 14 amino acids.

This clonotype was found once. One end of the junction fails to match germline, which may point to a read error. The CDR3 sequence: CASRRTGTGDEQYF. The CDR3 coding sequence is TGCGCCAGCAGGCGAACCGGGACAGGGGATGAGCAGTACTTC. This sequence joins TRBV7-3 and TRBJ2-7; 10 nucleotides agree with TRBD1. This CDR3 is built from 14 residues. The germline CDR1 and CDR2 sequences are SGHTA and FQGTGA. The variable domain in full, with the rest retrieved from reference TRBV7-3 and TRBJ2-7, is GAGVSQTPSNKVTEKGKYVELRCDPISGHTALYWYRQSLGQGPEFLIYFQGTGAADDSGLPNDRFFAVRPEGSVSTLKIQRTERGDSAVYLCASRRTGTGDEQYFGPGTRLTVT.

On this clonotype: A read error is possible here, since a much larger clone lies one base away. CDR3 sequence: CANSDGGLWPQHF. The CDR3 region has the DNA TGTGCCAACAGTGATGGGGGGCTTTGGCCCCAGCATTTT. V gene TRBV10-3 combines with J gene TRBJ1-5; D may be TRBD1 (6 bases). The CDR3 sequence is 13 residues long. CDR1 is ENHRY, CDR2 SYGVKD, per germline.

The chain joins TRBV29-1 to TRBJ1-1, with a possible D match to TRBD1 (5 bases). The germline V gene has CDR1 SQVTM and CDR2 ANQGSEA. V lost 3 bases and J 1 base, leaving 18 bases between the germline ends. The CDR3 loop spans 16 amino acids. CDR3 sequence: CSVERQGRIPNTEAFF. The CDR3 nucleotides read TGCAGCGTTGAGCGGCAGGGAAGGATCCCGAACACTGAAGCTTTCTTT.

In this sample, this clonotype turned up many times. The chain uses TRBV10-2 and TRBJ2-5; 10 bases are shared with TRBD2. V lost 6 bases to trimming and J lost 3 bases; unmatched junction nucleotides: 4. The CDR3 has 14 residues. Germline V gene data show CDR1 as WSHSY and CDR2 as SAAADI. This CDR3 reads CASRLAGVEETQYF. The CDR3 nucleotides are TGCGCCAGCAGGCTAGCGGGAGTGGAAGAGACCCAGTACTTC.

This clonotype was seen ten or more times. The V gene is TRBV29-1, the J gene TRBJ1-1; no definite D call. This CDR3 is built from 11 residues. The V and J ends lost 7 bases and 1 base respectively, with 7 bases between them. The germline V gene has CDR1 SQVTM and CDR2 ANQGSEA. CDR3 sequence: CSGWSNTEAFF. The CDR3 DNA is TGCAGCGGGTGGTCGAACACTGAAGCTTTCTTT.

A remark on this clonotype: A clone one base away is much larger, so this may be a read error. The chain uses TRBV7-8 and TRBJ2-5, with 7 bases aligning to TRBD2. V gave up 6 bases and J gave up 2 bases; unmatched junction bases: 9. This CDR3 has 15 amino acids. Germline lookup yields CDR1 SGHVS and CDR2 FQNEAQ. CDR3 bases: TGTGCCAGCAGACCCCCAGGGCGGGGGCAAGAGACCCAGTACTTC. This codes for CASRPPGRGQETQYF.

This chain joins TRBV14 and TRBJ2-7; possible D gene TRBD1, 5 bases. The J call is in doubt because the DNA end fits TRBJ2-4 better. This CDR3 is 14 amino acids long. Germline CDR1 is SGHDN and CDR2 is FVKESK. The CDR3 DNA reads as TGTGCCAGCAGTCGCCAGGGCGTTAGGGACATTCAGTACTTC. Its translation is CASSRQGVRDIQYF.